Following are 21 T cell receptor beta chains from one sample sequenced in a study of radiotherapy plus CTLA-4 blockade in lung cancer. Assay used: immunoSEQ multiplex PCR; TCRdb lists only in-frame clones, some missing. The data contain over 45,000 clones, more than 60% of them singletons. The input for sequencing was peripheral blood, taken from a patient treated with radiotherapy plus ipilimumab. These receptors came from a human donor with non-small cell lung cancer who had a complete response to radiotherapy plus ipilimumab.

This sequence joins TRBV5-1 and TRBJ1-2; possible D gene TRBD1, 6 bases. The CDR3 is 14 residues long. Germline V gene data show CDR1 as SGHRS and CDR2 as YFSETQ. V was shortened by 0 bases and J by 6 bases, with 12 bases between the two germline ends. CDR3 amino acids: CASSLVAGVDGYTF. In DNA form, the CDR3 reads TGCGCCAGCAGCTTGGTTGCAGGGGTCGATGGCTACACCTTC.

The chain is built from TRBV11-3 and TRBJ2-5; D not resolved. Germline assignment: CDR1 SGHNT and CDR2 YENEEA. Trimming stripped 1 base from V and 1 base from J, with 7 bases between. The CDR3 loop spans 14 amino acids. DNA for the CDR3: TGTGCCAGCAGCTTAGTTCGGAGCCAAGAGACCCAGTACTTC. It is translated as CASSLVRSQETQYF.

In this sample, this clone turned up once. The V call is TRBV9, the J call TRBJ2-3; weak D call: TRBD2 (6 bases). V was shortened by 4 bases and J by 4 bases, with 13 bases between the two germline ends. Germline loops: CDR1 SGDLS, CDR2 YYNGEE. This CDR3 has 14 residues. The CDR3, as DNA: TGTGCCAGCAGCCCTCGGGACTGGGCAGATACGCAGTATTTT. Protein product: CASSPRDWADTQYF.

This chain joins TRBV18 and TRBJ1-6; 7 bases are a match to TRBD1. Trimming took 6 bases from V and 5 from J; bases not matched to a gene: 13. The CDR3 extends over 17 amino acids. From germline, CDR1 is KGHSH and CDR2 LQKENI. The CDR3 nucleotides are TGTGCCAGCTCGCCGACAGGGTACGGCGGAGATAATTCACCCCTCCACTTT. This codes for CASSPTGYGGDNSPLHF.

The chain has TRBV19 and TRBJ2-1, with D tentatively TRBD1 (5 bases). Germline CDR1 LNHDA, CDR2 SQIVND (reference sequence). This CDR3 is 18 amino acids long. The V end was cut by 0 bases, the J end by 3 bases, with 18 bases between. The CDR3 bases are TGTGCCAGTAGTATAGAGTTTCCGCGCCAGGGCGTCTACAATGAGCAGTTCTTC. It codes for CASSIEFPRQGVYNEQFF.

The genes are TRBV7-2 and TRBJ1-3, with D perhaps matching TRBD1 (6 bases). This CDR3 has 18 amino acids. The V end lost 4 bases, the J end lost 0 bases, and 19 bases lay between the germline ends. Germline lookup yields CDR1 SGHTA and CDR2 FQGNSA. The CDR3 DNA is TGTGCCAGCAGCTCCTCTTTTTACCGCAGGGGCTCTGGAAACACCATATATTTT. This encodes CASSSSFYRRGSGNTIYF. The full variable domain, with the rest looked up from reference TRBV7-2 and TRBJ1-3, is GAGVSQSPSNKVTEKGKDVELRCDPISGHTALYWYRQSLGQGLEFLIYFQGNSAPDKSGLPSDRFSAERTGGSVSTLTIQRTQQEDSAVYLCASSSSFYRRGSGNTIYFGEGSWLTVV.

This sequence joins TRBV14 and TRBJ1-3, with D unclear. The CDR3 loop spans 12 amino acids. Per germline, CDR1 SGHDN and CDR2 FVKESK. The V end was cut by 1 base, the J end by 13 bases, with 11 bases between. CDR3 amino acids: CASSQGLYKIYF. CDR3 DNA: TGTGCCAGCAGCCAAGGCCTTTACAAGATATATTTT.

V usage is TRBV7-2 and J usage is TRBJ2-2; 8 nucleotides line up with TRBD2. Losses at the gene ends were 6 bases for V and 6 bases for J; bases not matched to a gene: 12. CDR1 is SGHTA, CDR2 FQGNSA, per germline. This CDR3 spans 16 amino acids. DNA of the CDR3: TGTGCCAGCAGTTCAAGCGGGAGAGTATCTTCCGGGGAGCTGTTTTTT. Translated: CASSSSGRVSSGELFF.

This clone was seen once. The same CDR3 arises from other DNA sequences in this sample as well. V and J are TRBV18 and TRBJ1-5, with 7 bases aligning to TRBD1. CDR1 KGHSH and CDR2 LQKENI come from the germline V gene. This CDR3 has 14 amino acids. Trimming removed 6 bases from V and 2 bases from J; junction bases left unmatched: 4. The DNA of the CDR3 is TGTGCCAGCTCTCCAGGACAGGGCAATCAGCCCCAGCATTTT. This sequence encodes CASSPGQGNQPQHF. The full variable domain, in which reference TRBV18 and TRBJ1-5 provide the parts outside the CDR3, is NAGVMQNPRHLVRRRGQEARLRCSPMKGHSHVYWYRQLPEEGLKFMVYLQKENIIDESGMPKERFSAEFPKEGPSILRIQQVVRGDSAAYFCASSPGQGNQPQHFGDGTRLSIL.

The chain is built from TRBV10-3 and TRBJ2-6, with D possibly TRBD1 on 5 matching bases. Trimming stripped 4 bases from V and 2 bases from J, with 9 bases between. Germline values: CDR1 ENHRY, CDR2 SYGVKD. This CDR3 has 15 residues. In nucleotides, the CDR3 is TGTGCCATCAGTGTCGCAGGGACTGGGGCCAACGTCCTGACTTTC. Encoded protein: CAISVAGTGANVLTF.

The chain is built from TRBV4-3 and TRBJ1-5; 11 nucleotides align to TRBD1. CDR1 and CDR2 (germline): LGHNA, YSLEER. V shed 4 bases, J shed 7 bases, and the junction held 9 bases outside the gene matches. CDR3 length: 16 amino acids. CDR3 nucleotide sequence: TGCGCCAGCAGCCCTAACAGGGACAGGGGGGGACAGCCCCAGCATTTT. Its translation is CASSPNRDRGGQPQHF.

The chain is built from TRBV10-2 and TRBJ1-5, with D possibly being TRBD1 (6 bases). The germline V and J ends were trimmed by 3 bases and 1 base, with 10 bases remaining between them. This CDR3 region has 15 residues. CDR1 and CDR2 (germline): WSHSY, SAAADI. The CDR3 protein is CASSDHRESNQPQHF. The CDR3 coding sequence is TGCGCCAGCAGTGATCACAGGGAGAGCAATCAGCCCCAGCATTTT.

This sequence joins TRBV30 and TRBJ2-3; D possibly corresponds to TRBD1 (6 bases). Trimming shortened V by 5 bases and J by 6 bases, and 12 bases separated the two germline ends. Per the germline V gene, CDR1 is GTSNPN and CDR2 is SVGIG (reference sequence). The length of the CDR3 is 12 residues. This CDR3 reads CAWLQGWDTQYF. The DNA for the CDR3 is TGTGCCTGGCTTCAGGGGTGGGATACGCAGTATTTT.

The rearrangement joins TRBV9 to TRBJ2-1; possible D gene TRBD1, 6 bases. V was shortened by 3 bases and J by 2 bases, with 12 bases between the two germline ends. Germline V lookup: CDR1 SGDLS, CDR2 YYNGEE. This CDR3 is built from 15 residues. The CDR3 nucleotides read TGTGCCAGCAGCGACCGGGACAAGACCTACAATGAGCAGTTCTTC. It yields the protein CASSDRDKTYNEQFF.

The rearrangement links TRBV6-1 to TRBJ1-5; D may be TRBD1 (6 bases). Between the trimmed V and J ends, which lost 8 bases and 3 bases, there was a span of 14 bases. Germline CDR1 is MNHNS and CDR2 is SASEGT. The CDR3 loop spans 14 amino acids. DNA of the CDR3: TGTGCCAGCCAAACCGACAGGCTCAATCAGCCCCAGCATTTT. Residues: CASQTDRLNQPQHF.

The chain is built from TRBV18 and TRBJ2-5; TRBD1 might be the D (6 bases). Germline values: CDR1 KGHSH, CDR2 LQKENI. Trimming stripped 4 bases from V and 4 bases from J, with 10 bases between. The CDR3 has 13 amino acids. The CDR3 DNA sequence: TGTGCCAGCTCACTGGGACATAGAGAGACCCAGTACTTC. Translation gives CASSLGHRETQYF.

V gene TRBV7-8 combines with J gene TRBJ1-2; the match to TRBD1 covers 7 bases. Germline CDR1 and CDR2: SGHVS and FQNEAQ. The CDR3 is made up of 13 amino acids. After removal of 4 bases from V and 4 bases from J, the junction contained 3 bases not matched to a gene. Here the CDR3 reads CASSSWDSYGYTF. The DNA for the CDR3 is TGTGCCAGCAGCTCCTGGGACAGCTATGGCTACACCTTC.

This clone was seen just once. V is TRBV29-1 and J is TRBJ1-1, with D possibly being TRBD1 (5 bases). Germline V lookup: CDR1 SQVTM, CDR2 ANQGSEA. The CDR3 runs 12 residues. Trimming took 6 bases from V and 7 from J, leaving 15 bases between them. This CDR3 reads CSVGGWRDEAFF. CDR3 bases: TGCAGCGTGGGGGGGTGGCGCGATGAAGCTTTCTTT.

The V call is TRBV6-5, the J call TRBJ1-5; no definite D call. The germline gives CDR1 MNHEY, CDR2 SVGAGI. Trimming stripped 1 base from V and 7 bases from J, with 8 bases between. CDR3 size: 13 residues. The CDR3 loop reads CASSYYHGQPQHF. The CDR3, as DNA: TGTGCCAGCAGTTACTACCACGGGCAGCCCCAGCATTTT.

The V gene is TRBV6-1, the J gene TRBJ1-1, with unresolved D. This CDR3 contains 13 residues. V shed 3 bases and J shed 0 bases, with 5 bases lying between them. The germline gives CDR1 MNHNS, CDR2 SASEGT. CDR3 sequence (DNA): TGTGCCAGCAGTGACAGGATGAACACTGAAGCTTTCTTT. This gives the protein CASSDRMNTEAFF.

This clone was picked up one time. The chain employs TRBV19 and TRBJ1-2, with unresolved D. This CDR3 contains 13 residues. The V end lost 10 bases, the J end lost 8 bases, and 20 bases lay between the germline ends. Germline V gene data show CDR1 as LNHDA and CDR2 as SQIVND (reference sequence). The CDR3 loop is CATKRGIFVGYTF. In DNA form, the CDR3 reads TGTGCCACCAAACGAGGTATCTTCGTGGGCTACACCTTC.